A single TCR beta chain is shown here with its context. The antigen remains undetermined. The data were taken from a study of cytomegalovirus exposure and HLA in healthy donors. Study-wide results and limits: Overall, some 160 TCR beta chains were annotated as cytomegalovirus-associated.

Here immunoSEQ multiplex PCR was the method, and the copy in TCRdb shows in-frame clones only, minus some. The sample gives more than 90,000 clones, roughly nine tenths of which show up once; about 4.1% is in the top ten. The CDR3 totals 15 residues. Germline V gives CDR1 SGHRS, CDR2 YFSETQ. Trimming took off 2 bases at V and 1 base at J, with 12 bases between the two ends. J is TRBJ2-5 and V is TRBV5-1; a weak D match, TRBD1 (6 bases). Sequenced sample: PBMCs. The TCR originated in a man younger than 35 in good health and CMV-seropositive. The CDR3 DNA follows: TGCGCCAGCAGCTTCCACAGGGTGCGCCAAGAGACCCAGTACTTC. Protein product: CASSFHRVRQETQYF. The full variable domain, with the rest looked up from reference TRBV5-1 and TRBJ2-5, is KAGVTQTPRYLIKTRGQQVTLSCSPISGHRSVSWYQQTPGQGLQFLFEYFSETQRNKGNFPGRFSGRQFSNSRSEMNVSTLELGDSALYLCASSFHRVRQETQYFGPGTRLLVL.